These T cell receptor beta chains were read from a single sample in a study of blood T cell repertoires in COVID-19. Generated by immunoSEQ multiplex PCR, the TCRdb table keeps only in-frame clones and is missing some. The sample holds about 400,000 clones, roughly 87% seen once. The sample taken for sequencing was PBMCs or T cells enriched from blood (not recorded which). The receptors were gathered from a woman under 40 who had recovered from COVID-19. Both conserved end residues are part of each CDR3. A D gene is named only where the DNA matches it firmly. For some rows the clone size is stated as once, few or many, or as a class when expanded; others skip it.

>few|TRBD1|TRBV7-9|TRBJ1-5
TGTGCCAGCAGCGATCGACAGGGGACCCAGCATTTT
CASSDRQGTQHF
>-|-|TRBV4-2|TRBJ1-1
TGTGCCAGCAGCCAACCCAGGGGAGACACTGAAGCTTTCTTT
CASSQPRGDTEAFF
>few|-|TRBV18|TRBJ1-2
TGTGCCAGCTCACCACCGCAGTTGAACTATGGCTACACCTTC
CASSPPQLNYGYTF
>-|-|TRBV6-5|TRBJ1-5
TGTGCCAGCAGTCCAACAGGGTCCCCCAATCAGCCCCAGCATTTT
CASSPTGSPNQPQHF
>-|-|TRBV4-2|TRBJ2-7
TGTGCCAGCAGCCTTGAAACCCACGACACCGAAGGTCACGGCGAGCAGTACTTC
CASSLETHDTEGHGEQYF
>once|-|TRBV5-1|TRBJ2-7
TGCGCCAGCAGCCCGGAGGGGATCTACGAGCAGTACTTC
CASSPEGIYEQYF
>-|-|TRBV28|TRBJ1-2
TGTGCCAGCAGTTTGCGAGGATCCTATGGCTACACCTTC
CASSLRGSYGYTF
>-|TRBD2|TRBV5-1|TRBJ2-5
TGCGCCAGTACGACTAGCGGGCAAGAGACCCAGTACTTC
CASTTSGQETQYF
>-|-|TRBV19|TRBJ1-1
TGTGCCAGTAGTGTCGCGAGGAACACTGAAGCTTTCTTT
CASSVARNTEAFF
>-|TRBD2|TRBV10-2|TRBJ2-3
TGCGCCAGCAAGGTAGCGGGGGGGGCCGGCGATACGCAGTATTTT
CASKVAGGAGDTQYF
>-|-|TRBV19|TRBJ2-2
TGTGCCAGTTCCCGGCGGCACCAGAACACCGGGGAGCTGTTTTTT
CASSRRHQNTGELFF